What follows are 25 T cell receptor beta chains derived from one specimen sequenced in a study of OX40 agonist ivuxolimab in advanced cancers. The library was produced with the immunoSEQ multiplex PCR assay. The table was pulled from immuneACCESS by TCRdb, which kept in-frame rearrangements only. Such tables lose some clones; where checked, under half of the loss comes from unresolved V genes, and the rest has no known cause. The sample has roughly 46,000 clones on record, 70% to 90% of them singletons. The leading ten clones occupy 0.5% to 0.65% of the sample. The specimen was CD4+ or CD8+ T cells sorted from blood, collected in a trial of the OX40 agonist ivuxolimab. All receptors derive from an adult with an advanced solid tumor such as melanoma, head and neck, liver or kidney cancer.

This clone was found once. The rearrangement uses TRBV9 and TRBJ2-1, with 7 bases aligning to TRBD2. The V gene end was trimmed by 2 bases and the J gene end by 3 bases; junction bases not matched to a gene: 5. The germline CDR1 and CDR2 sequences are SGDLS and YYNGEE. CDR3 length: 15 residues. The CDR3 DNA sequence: TGTGCCAGCAGCGTTTTAGCGGGCCTCTACAATGAGCAGTTCTTC. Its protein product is CASSVLAGLYNEQFF.

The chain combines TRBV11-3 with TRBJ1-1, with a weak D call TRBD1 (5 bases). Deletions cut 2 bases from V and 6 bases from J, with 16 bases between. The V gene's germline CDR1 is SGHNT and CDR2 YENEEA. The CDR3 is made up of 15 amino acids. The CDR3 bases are TGTGCCAGCAGCTTAAATAGGGGATTTATGTCTGAAGCTTTCTTT. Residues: CASSLNRGFMSEAFF.

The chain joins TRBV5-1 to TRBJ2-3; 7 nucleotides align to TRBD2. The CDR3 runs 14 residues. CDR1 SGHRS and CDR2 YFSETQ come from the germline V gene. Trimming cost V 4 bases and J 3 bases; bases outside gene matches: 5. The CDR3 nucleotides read TGCGCCAGCAGCCCTGGGGGGGGGACAGATACGCAGTATTTT. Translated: CASSPGGGTDTQYF.

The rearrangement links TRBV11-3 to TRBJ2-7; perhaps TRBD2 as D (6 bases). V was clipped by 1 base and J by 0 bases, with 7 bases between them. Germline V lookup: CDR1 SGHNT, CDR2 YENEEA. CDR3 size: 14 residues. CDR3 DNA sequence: TGTGCCAGCAGCTTAGGCGGGACCTCCTACGAGCAGTACTTC. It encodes CASSLGGTSYEQYF.

In DNA form, the CDR3 reads TGTGCCAGTAGGGGAGGGGAGGTCTACGAGCAGTACTTC. This codes for CASRGGEVYEQYF. The rearrangement uses TRBV19 and TRBJ2-7, with 7 bases aligning to TRBD2. CDR1 is LNHDA and CDR2 is SQIVND in the germline V gene (reference sequence). V dropped 6 bases and J dropped 3; count of bases not matched to a gene: 5. This CDR3 region has 13 residues. Full variable domain (outside the CDR3, taken from reference TRBV19 and TRBJ2-7): DGGITQSPKYLFRKEGQNVTLSCEQNLNHDAMYWYRQDPGQGLRLIYYSQIVNDFQKGDIAEGYSVSREKKESFPLTVTSAQKNPTAFYLCASRGGEVYEQYFGPGTRLTVT.

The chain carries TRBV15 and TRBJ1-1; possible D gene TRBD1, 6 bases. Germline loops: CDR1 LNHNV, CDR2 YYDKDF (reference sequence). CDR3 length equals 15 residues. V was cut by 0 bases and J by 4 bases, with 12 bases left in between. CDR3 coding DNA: TGTGCCACCAGCAGAGAGACAGGATTATCCACTGAAGCTTTCTTT. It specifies CATSRETGLSTEAFF.

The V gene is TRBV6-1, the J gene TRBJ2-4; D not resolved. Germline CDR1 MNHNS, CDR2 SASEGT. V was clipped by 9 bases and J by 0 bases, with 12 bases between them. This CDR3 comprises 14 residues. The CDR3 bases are TGTGCCAGGCTACTAACGGTAGCCAAAAACATTCAGTACTTC. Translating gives CARLLTVAKNIQYF.

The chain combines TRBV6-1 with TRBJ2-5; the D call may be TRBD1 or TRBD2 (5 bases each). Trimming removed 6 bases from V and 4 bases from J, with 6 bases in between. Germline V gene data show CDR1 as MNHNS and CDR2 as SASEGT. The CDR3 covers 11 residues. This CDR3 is CASRRGETQYF. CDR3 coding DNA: TGTGCCAGCAGGAGGGGAGAGACCCAGTACTTC.

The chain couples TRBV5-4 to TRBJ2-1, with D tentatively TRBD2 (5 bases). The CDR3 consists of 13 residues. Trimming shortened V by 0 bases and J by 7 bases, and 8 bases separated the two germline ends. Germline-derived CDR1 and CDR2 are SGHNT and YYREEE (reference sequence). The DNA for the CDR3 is TGTGCCAGCAGCTTGGCCGGCGGGAATGAGCAGTTCTTC. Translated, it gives CASSLAGGNEQFF.

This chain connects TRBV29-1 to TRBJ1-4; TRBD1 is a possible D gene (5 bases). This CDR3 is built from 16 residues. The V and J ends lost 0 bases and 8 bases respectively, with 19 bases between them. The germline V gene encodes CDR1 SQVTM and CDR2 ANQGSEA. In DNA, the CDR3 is TGCAGCGTTGAAGATCGTACCTTCAGGGTAGAGGAAAAACTGTTTTTT. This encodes CSVEDRTFRVEEKLFF.

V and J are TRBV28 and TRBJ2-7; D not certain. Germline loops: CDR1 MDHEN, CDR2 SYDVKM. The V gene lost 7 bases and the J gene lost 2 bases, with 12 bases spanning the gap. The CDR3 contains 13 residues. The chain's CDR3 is CASNGGFPYEQYF. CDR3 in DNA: TGTGCCAGCAACGGTGGTTTCCCCTACGAGCAGTACTTC.

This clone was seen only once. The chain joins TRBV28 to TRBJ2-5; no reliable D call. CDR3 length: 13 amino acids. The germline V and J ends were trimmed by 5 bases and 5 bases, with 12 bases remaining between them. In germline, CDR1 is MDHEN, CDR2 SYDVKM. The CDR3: CASSKASIETQYF. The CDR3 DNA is TGTGCCAGCAGTAAAGCGAGTATCGAGACCCAGTACTTC. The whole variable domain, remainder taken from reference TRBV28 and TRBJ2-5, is DVKVTQSSRYLVKRTGEKVFLECVQDMDHENMFWYRQDPGLGLRLIYFSYDVKMKEKGDIPEGYSVSREKKERFSLILESASTNQTSMYLCASSKASIETQYFGPGTRLLVL.

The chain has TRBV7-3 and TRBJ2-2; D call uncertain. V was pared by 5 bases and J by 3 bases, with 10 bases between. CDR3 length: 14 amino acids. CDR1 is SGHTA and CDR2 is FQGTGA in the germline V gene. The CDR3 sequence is CASSIGPDTGELFF. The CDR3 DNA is TGTGCCAGCAGCATCGGGCCTGACACCGGGGAGCTGTTTTTT.

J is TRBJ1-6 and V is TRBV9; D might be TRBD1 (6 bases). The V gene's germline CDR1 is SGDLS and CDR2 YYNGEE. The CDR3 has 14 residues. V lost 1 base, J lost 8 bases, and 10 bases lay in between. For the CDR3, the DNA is TGTGCCAGCAGCGTAAGACAGGACGATTCACCCCTCCACTTT. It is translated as CASSVRQDDSPLHF.

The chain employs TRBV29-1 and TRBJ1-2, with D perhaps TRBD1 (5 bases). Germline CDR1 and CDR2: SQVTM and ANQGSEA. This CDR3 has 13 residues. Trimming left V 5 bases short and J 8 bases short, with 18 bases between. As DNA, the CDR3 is TGCAGCGTTCCATGGGGGGGACCCAGCGGCTACACCTTC. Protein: CSVPWGGPSGYTF.

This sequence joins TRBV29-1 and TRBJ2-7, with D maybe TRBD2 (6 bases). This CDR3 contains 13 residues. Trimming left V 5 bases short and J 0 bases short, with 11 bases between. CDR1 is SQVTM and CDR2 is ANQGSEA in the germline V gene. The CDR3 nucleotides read TGCAGCGTTCCGGGAGTTAGCTCCTACGAGCAGTACTTC. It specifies CSVPGVSSYEQYF.

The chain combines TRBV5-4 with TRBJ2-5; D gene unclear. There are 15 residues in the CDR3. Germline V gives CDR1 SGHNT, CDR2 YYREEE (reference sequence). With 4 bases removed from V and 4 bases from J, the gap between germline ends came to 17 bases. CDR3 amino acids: CASSLRLESPETQYF. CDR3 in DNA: TGTGCCAGCAGCCTAAGATTGGAGTCTCCAGAGACCCAGTACTTC.

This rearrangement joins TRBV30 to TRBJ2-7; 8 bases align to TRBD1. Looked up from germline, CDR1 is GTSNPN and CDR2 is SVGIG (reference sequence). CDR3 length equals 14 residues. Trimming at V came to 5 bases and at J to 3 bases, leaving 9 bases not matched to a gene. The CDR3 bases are TGTGCCTGGGCCCGACTCAGGGGGCGCTACGAGCAGTACTTC. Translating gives CAWARLRGRYEQYF.

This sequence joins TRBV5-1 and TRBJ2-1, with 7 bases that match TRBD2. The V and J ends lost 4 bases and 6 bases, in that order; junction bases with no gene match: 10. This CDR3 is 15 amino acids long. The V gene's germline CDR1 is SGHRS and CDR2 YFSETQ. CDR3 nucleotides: TGCGCCAGCAGCCCGCCGGGACTAAGATTCAATGAGCAGTTCTTC. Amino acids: CASSPPGLRFNEQFF.

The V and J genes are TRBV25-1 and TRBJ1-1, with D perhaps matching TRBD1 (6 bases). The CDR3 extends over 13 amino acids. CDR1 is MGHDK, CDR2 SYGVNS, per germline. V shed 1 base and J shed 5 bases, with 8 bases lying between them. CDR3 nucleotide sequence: TGTGCCAGCAGTGAATTAGGGGGTACTGAAGCTTTCTTT. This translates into CASSELGGTEAFF.

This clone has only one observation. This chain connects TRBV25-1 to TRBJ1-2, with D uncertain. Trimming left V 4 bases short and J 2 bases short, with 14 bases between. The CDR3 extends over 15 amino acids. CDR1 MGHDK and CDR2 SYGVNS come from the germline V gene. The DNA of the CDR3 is TGTGCCAGCAGTGGATTTGGCGGCCGGAACTATGGCTACACCTTC. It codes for CASSGFGGRNYGYTF.

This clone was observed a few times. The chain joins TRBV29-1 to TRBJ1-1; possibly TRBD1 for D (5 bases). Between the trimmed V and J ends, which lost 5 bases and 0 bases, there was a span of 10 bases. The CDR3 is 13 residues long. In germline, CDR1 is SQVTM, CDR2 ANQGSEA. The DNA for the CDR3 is TGCAGCGTTACGCGGGGCCTGAACACTGAAGCTTTCTTT. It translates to CSVTRGLNTEAFF.

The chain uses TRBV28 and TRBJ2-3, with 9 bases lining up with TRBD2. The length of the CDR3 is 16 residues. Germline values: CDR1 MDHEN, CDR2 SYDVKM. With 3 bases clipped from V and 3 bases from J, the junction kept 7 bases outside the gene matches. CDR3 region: CASSFQSGRRTDTQYF. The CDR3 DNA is TGTGCCAGCAGTTTTCAGAGCGGGAGGAGAACAGATACGCAGTATTTT.

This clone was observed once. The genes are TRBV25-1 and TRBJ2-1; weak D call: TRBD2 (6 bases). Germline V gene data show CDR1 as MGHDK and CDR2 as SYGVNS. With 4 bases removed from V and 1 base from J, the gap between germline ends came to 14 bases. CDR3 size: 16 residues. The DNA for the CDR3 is TGTGCCAGCAGTGGACCTGGGGGGATATCCTACAATGAGCAGTTCTTC. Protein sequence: CASSGPGGISYNEQFF.

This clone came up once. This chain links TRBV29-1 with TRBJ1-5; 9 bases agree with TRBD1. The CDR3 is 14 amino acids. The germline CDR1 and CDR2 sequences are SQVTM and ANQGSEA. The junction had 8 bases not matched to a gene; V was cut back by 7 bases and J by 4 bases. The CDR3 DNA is TGCAGCGCGGGCGACAGGGGGATAAATCAGCCCCAGCATTTT. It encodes CSAGDRGINQPQHF.